Each of the 32 T cell receptor beta chains below was sequenced from the same sample in a study of T cell changes during pregnancy in multiple sclerosis. Using immunoSEQ multiplex PCR, the repertoire was profiled, and TCRdb retains in-frame clones only, with some absent. The sample holds about 46,000 clones, approximately 91% seen once. This material consisted of CD8+ T cells from peripheral blood mononuclear cells, taken after pregnancy. Every receptor here comes from a female donor with multiple sclerosis, enrolled in a pregnancy study.

This chain links TRBV6-4 with TRBJ1-2, with 11 bases identical to TRBD1. The CDR3 is 16 residues long. With V trimmed by 5 bases and J by 6 bases, 11 bases remained unmatched. CDR1 and CDR2 (germline): MRHNA, SNTAGT. DNA of the CDR3: TGTGCCAGCAGTCCGGACAGGGGGCAGGTTGTGGATGGCTACACCTTC. Its translation is CASSPDRGQVVDGYTF.

The rearrangement uses TRBV5-1 and TRBJ1-1; 11 nucleotides align to TRBD1. Germline V CDR1 and CDR2: SGHRS, YFSETQ. CDR3 length equals 16 residues. Germline trimming cut 4 bases from V and 5 bases from J; bases unmatched to any gene: 10. Written as DNA, the CDR3 is TGCGCCAGCAGCGCGAGCGGGGACAGGGGGGGAACTGAAGCTTTCTTT. Translating it yields CASSASGDRGGTEAFF. Full variable domain (remainder filled in from reference TRBV5-1 and TRBJ1-1): KAGVTQTPRYLIKTRGQQVTLSCSPISGHRSVSWYQQTPGQGLQFLFEYFSETQRNKGNFPGRFSGRQFSNSRSEMNVSTLELGDSALYLCASSASGDRGGTEAFFGQGTRLTVV.

J is TRBJ2-7 and V is TRBV13; TRBD1 agrees at 8 bases. The junction had 13 bases not matched to a gene; V was cut back by 3 bases and J by 3 bases. Germline-derived CDR1 and CDR2 are PRHDT and FYEKMQ (reference sequence). The CDR3 runs 17 residues. CDR3 sequence reads: CASSFGVGGQGRYEQYF. The CDR3 DNA reads as TGTGCCAGCAGCTTCGGAGTTGGTGGACAGGGACGCTACGAGCAGTACTTC.

The rearrangement links TRBV7-8 to TRBJ1-2, with D perhaps matching TRBD1 (6 bases). The CDR3 runs to 22 residues. Trimming removed 1 base at V and 2 bases at J, with 32 bases between. The V gene's germline CDR1 is SGHVS and CDR2 FQNEAQ. CDR3 amino acids: CASSLGFLGREETGSANYGYTF. CDR3 DNA: TGTGCCAGCAGCTTAGGGTTCCTCGGCCGGGAGGAAACAGGGTCCGCAAACTATGGCTACACCTTC.

The chain has TRBV27 and TRBJ2-1; 11 positions agree with TRBD2. Germline CDR1 MNHEY, CDR2 SMNVEV (reference sequence). The CDR3 has 18 residues. V shed 6 bases, J shed 2 bases, and the junction held 12 bases outside the gene matches. CDR3 residues: CASSPKGTSGPPYNEQFF. The CDR3 DNA reads as TGTGCCAGCAGCCCGAAGGGGACTAGCGGACCACCCTACAATGAGCAGTTCTTC.

The chain employs TRBV5-1 and TRBJ2-5; TRBD2 matches 12 bases. The ends lost 5 bases at V and 3 bases at J; junction bases unmatched: 8. Germline CDR1 reads SGHRS; CDR2 reads YFSETQ. This CDR3 is 16 amino acids long. The DNA for the CDR3 is TGCGCCAGCAGACCGCTAGCGGGGGGGAGAGAAGAGACCCAGTACTTC. Translating it yields CASRPLAGGREETQYF.

This clone is a singleton in its sample. This chain joins TRBV7-9 and TRBJ1-1; tentative D call: TRBD1 (6 bases). The V gene's germline CDR1 is SEHNR and CDR2 FQNEAQ (reference sequence). The CDR3 length is 13 residues. Trimming left V 3 bases short and J 5 bases short, with 10 bases between. The CDR3 region has the DNA TGTGCCAGCAGCTTCGATCAGGGGACTGAAGCTTTCTTT. Translated: CASSFDQGTEAFF.

The chain carries TRBV27 and TRBJ2-1; 11 nucleotides match TRBD2. Germline V CDR1 and CDR2: MNHEY, SMNVEV (reference sequence). There are 18 residues in the CDR3. V was pared by 3 bases and J by 5 bases, with 12 bases of the junction left unmatched. The CDR3 region is CASSLGALAGGLDNEQFF. CDR3 bases: TGTGCCAGCAGTTTGGGGGCCCTAGCGGGGGGTCTGGACAATGAGCAGTTCTTC.

The rearrangement links TRBV19 to TRBJ2-1; 10 bases are shared with TRBD1. From germline, CDR1 is LNHDA and CDR2 SQIVND (reference sequence). Trimming took 7 bases from V and 7 from J; bases not matched to a gene: 10. The CDR3 extends over 15 amino acids. The DNA for the CDR3 is TGTGCCAGTATGAAGAAGACAGGGGGCACGAATGAGCAGTTCTTC. It translates to CASMKKTGGTNEQFF.

The genes are TRBV7-9 and TRBJ2-2; 9 bases map to TRBD1. CDR3 length: 14 residues. Germline assignment: CDR1 SEHNR and CDR2 FQNEAQ (reference sequence). V gave up 6 bases and J gave up 6 bases; unmatched junction bases: 5. This CDR3 reads CASRARTGAGELFF. CDR3 bases: TGTGCCAGCAGGGCAAGGACAGGGGCCGGGGAGCTGTTTTTT.

V is TRBV9 and J is TRBJ1-1; TRBD1 matches at 7 bases. The CDR3 is made up of 14 amino acids. V was pared by 3 bases and J by 4 bases, with 6 bases of the junction left unmatched. Per germline, CDR1 SGDLS and CDR2 YYNGEE. The DNA for the CDR3 is TGTGCCAGCAGCGCAAGAACAGGGGTCACTGAAGCTTTCTTT. It is translated as CASSARTGVTEAFF.

The rearrangement links TRBV7-6 to TRBJ2-2; 7 nucleotides line up with TRBD1. The CDR3 has 18 residues. The ends lost 0 bases at V and 6 bases at J; junction bases unmatched: 13. Germline V CDR1 and CDR2: SGHVS, FNYEAQ. Here the CDR3 reads CASSLAGQGGARAGELFF. The DNA of the CDR3 is TGTGCCAGCAGCTTAGCTGGGCAAGGGGGCGCAAGGGCCGGGGAGCTGTTTTTT.

This clone was seen a few times. The V and J genes are TRBV4-2 and TRBJ2-7, with 12 nucleotides matching TRBD1. The CDR3 extends over 16 amino acids. Germline V CDR1 and CDR2: LGHNA, YNFKEQ. V was clipped by 0 bases and J by 5 bases; unmatched bases: 5. This CDR3 reads CASSQEQGQGADEQYF. The DNA of the CDR3 is TGTGCCAGCAGCCAAGAACAGGGACAGGGGGCCGACGAGCAGTACTTC.

The rearrangement joins TRBV7-6 to TRBJ1-4; D may be TRBD1 (6 bases). The germline V gene has CDR1 SGHVS and CDR2 FNYEAQ. V was cut by 1 base and J by 15 bases, with 9 bases left in between. This CDR3 spans 11 amino acids. The CDR3 loop reads CASSLGTELFF. CDR3 DNA: TGTGCCAGCAGCTTAGGGACAGAATTGTTTTTT.

The J gene is TRBJ2-1, the V gene TRBV7-8, with D maybe TRBD2 (5 bases). The CDR3 is 15 residues long. Germline loops: CDR1 SGHVS, CDR2 FQNEAQ. The V and J ends lost 1 base and 9 bases respectively, with 16 bases between them. CDR3 coding DNA: TGTGCCAGCAGCTTAGACCTCGGGGATGGAGGTGAGCAGTTCTTC. Translation: CASSLDLGDGGEQFF.

The chain is built from TRBV5-6 and TRBJ1-5; no clear D gene. The CDR3 is 15 amino acids. The ends were cut back, 0 bases at V and 0 bases at J, with 7 bases in the middle. Germline V gene lookup returns CDR1 SGHDT and CDR2 YYEEEE. The CDR3 DNA reads TGTGCCAGCAGCTTGGGCGGGGATAGCAATCAGCCCCAGCATTTT. Translated: CASSLGGDSNQPQHF.

The J gene is TRBJ2-5, the V gene TRBV27, with TRBD2 identical over 8 bases. CDR3 length equals 19 residues. V shed 0 bases and J 5 bases; nucleotides not matched to a gene: 17. Germline V CDR1 and CDR2: MNHEY, SMNVEV (reference sequence). The DNA for the CDR3 is TGTGCCAGCAGTTTATCCTTGGGACGGGGACGGGGGGGCTGGGAGACCCAGTACTTC. Translating it yields CASSLSLGRGRGGWETQYF.

The chain combines TRBV12-5 with TRBJ2-3; 8 bases are shared with TRBD2. Germline V gene sequence: CDR1 LGHNT, CDR2 FRNRAP. The CDR3 extends over 21 amino acids. The J segment lost 7 bases and the V segment lost 3 bases, leaving 27 bases of the junction unmatched. The CDR3 coding sequence is TGTGCTAGTGGTTTAGTATATCTCGTAACCGGGACTAGTTCAGGCTTAAATACGCAGTATTTT. It is translated as CASGLVYLVTGTSSGLNTQYF.

The chain has TRBV9 and TRBJ1-2; a possible D gene is TRBD1 (5 bases). Germline CDR1 SGDLS, CDR2 YYNGEE. Trimming left V 4 bases short and J 2 bases short, with 9 bases between. This CDR3 has 13 amino acids. CDR3 coding DNA: TGTGCCAGCAGCCTCGACAGCAACTATGGCTACACCTTC. Its translation is CASSLDSNYGYTF.

The V call is TRBV6-1, the J call TRBJ2-1; 9 nucleotides match TRBD2. Germline lookup yields CDR1 MNHNS and CDR2 SASEGT. The CDR3 runs to 17 residues. J lost 7 bases, V lost 2 bases, and 12 bases had no gene match. CDR3 nucleotide sequence: TGTGCCAGCAGTGAAAGAATTAATAGCGGGAGAAGTAATGAGCAGTTCTTC. Protein product: CASSERINSGRSNEQFF.

This chain connects TRBV25-1 to TRBJ2-2; 8 nucleotides agree with TRBD1. This CDR3 has 16 residues. Germline CDR1 and CDR2: MGHDK and SYGVNS. J lost 5 bases, V lost 6 bases, and 11 bases had no gene match. CDR3 region: CASSGPRQGWTGELFF. The DNA of the CDR3 is TGTGCCAGCAGCGGGCCGCGACAGGGGTGGACCGGGGAGCTGTTTTTT.

The chain has TRBV5-6 and TRBJ2-7; 7 bases fit TRBD1. CDR3 size: 13 residues. With V trimmed by 5 bases and J by 7 bases, 9 bases remained unmatched. In germline, CDR1 is SGHDT, CDR2 YYEEEE. This CDR3 is CASRPDRVGEQYF. The CDR3 DNA reads TGTGCCAGCAGGCCAGACAGGGTCGGAGAGCAGTACTTC.

This clone was seen more than once but under ten times. J is TRBJ1-6 and V is TRBV27; a weak D match, TRBD1 (6 bases). The V end lost 4 bases, the J end lost 8 bases, and 9 bases lay between the germline ends. This CDR3 has 13 amino acids. Germline CDR1 reads MNHEY; CDR2 reads SMNVEV (reference sequence). CDR3 amino acids: CASSYREYSPLHF. In nucleotides, the CDR3 is TGTGCCAGCAGTTACAGGGAGTATTCACCCCTCCACTTT.

The V gene is TRBV4-1, the J gene TRBJ2-1; 10 bases are a match to TRBD2. Per germline, CDR1 MGHRA and CDR2 YSYEKL. The length of the CDR3 is 16 residues. Trimming took 3 bases from V and 1 from J; bases not matched to a gene: 3. The CDR3 sequence: CASSQELAGSYNEQFF. CDR3 coding DNA: TGCGCCAGCAGCCAGGAACTAGCGGGATCCTACAATGAGCAGTTCTTC.

The chain is built from TRBV5-4 and TRBJ1-2; 7 nucleotides align to TRBD1. Germline V CDR1 and CDR2: SGHNT, YYREEE (reference sequence). The CDR3 has 13 residues. V was clipped by 4 bases and J by 8 bases; unmatched bases: 8. The CDR3 sequence: CASSRGLPQGYTF. The CDR3 DNA sequence: TGTGCCAGCAGCAGGGGGCTACCCCAGGGCTACACCTTC.

V and J are TRBV7-6 and TRBJ2-7, with 7 bases lining up with TRBD1. With V trimmed by 3 bases and J by 6 bases, 5 bases remained unmatched. CDR1 and CDR2 (germline): SGHVS, FNYEAQ. This CDR3 is built from 13 residues. The CDR3 coding sequence is TGTGCCAGCAGCTTTGGACAGGCTGGCGAGCAGTACTTC. Its protein is CASSFGQAGEQYF.

J is TRBJ1-2 and V is TRBV4-2; D is perhaps TRBD1 (5 bases). The V and J ends lost 1 base and 3 bases respectively, with 15 bases between them. CDR1 and CDR2 (germline): LGHNA, YNFKEQ. This CDR3 comprises 16 residues. The CDR3 loop reads CASSQGMGRVDYGYTF. CDR3 in DNA: TGTGCCAGCAGCCAAGGAATGGGCAGGGTCGACTATGGCTACACCTTC.

The chain is built from TRBV19 and TRBJ2-1; 7 nucleotides line up with TRBD1. This CDR3 region has 15 residues. CDR1 and CDR2 from the germline V gene are LNHDA and SQIVND (reference sequence). The V gene end was trimmed by 8 bases and the J gene end by 0 bases; junction bases not matched to a gene: 7. The CDR3 sequence is CASRTGLSSYNEQFF. DNA for the CDR3: TGTGCCAGTCGGACAGGTCTAAGCTCCTACAATGAGCAGTTCTTC.

The J gene is TRBJ1-1, the V gene TRBV29-1; D is unresolved. CDR3 length: 8 residues. V lost 5 bases to trimming and J lost 10 bases, with 5 bases between them. Germline V gene data show CDR1 as SQVTM and CDR2 as ANQGSEA. DNA for the CDR3: TGCAGCGTTTCAGGAGCTTTCTTT. It yields the protein CSVSGAFF.

The chain carries TRBV2 and TRBJ1-2; the D is unclear. This CDR3 is built from 12 residues. Looked up from germline, CDR1 is SNHLY and CDR2 is FYNNEI. The germline V and J ends were trimmed by 8 bases and 6 bases, with 13 bases remaining between them. Written as DNA, the CDR3 is TGTGCCAGCCACGAGGCGGGGAATGGCTACACCTTC. Translating gives CASHEAGNGYTF.

The chain has TRBV5-6 and TRBJ1-6; 7 positions match TRBD1. This CDR3 is 14 amino acids long. Germline V gives CDR1 SGHDT, CDR2 YYEEEE. V trimming: 4 bases; J trimming: 8 bases; junction bases outside the gene matches: 6. As DNA, the CDR3 is TGTGCCAGCAGCCCGGGACAGTGGGATTCACCCCTCCACTTT. It encodes CASSPGQWDSPLHF.

This clone is a singleton in its sample. This chain connects TRBV27 to TRBJ1-2, with TRBD1 matching over 7 bases. This CDR3 spans 13 amino acids. The germline V gene encodes CDR1 MNHEY and CDR2 SMNVEV (reference sequence). Trimming took 6 bases from V and 14 from J; bases not matched to a gene: 15. CDR3 protein: CASSPSGGLFSTF. The DNA of the CDR3 is TGTGCCAGCAGCCCGTCAGGGGGGCTGTTCTCTACCTTC.